This is a list of T cell receptor beta chains from one sample in a study of human T cells and chemical hapten exposure. MiXCR was run by TCRdb on the RACE reads, yielding one entry per CDR3 protein. The sample includes more than 80,000 distinct CDR3 sequences, 12% of them seen just once. The specimen was whole blood, collected in connection with sensitization to the hapten diphenylcyclopropenone (DPC). Receptors originate from a woman aged 45 to 65 with alopecia areata. Some clones in this sample may be carry-over from other donors' samples. CDR3s include the opening cysteine and the closing phenylalanine or tryptophan. D genes are given only for firm matches. Size values are once, few and many counts, or a class for expanded clones, and some rows have none.

D gene: NA
clone size: NA
J gene: TRBJ2-7
V gene: TRBV7-2
CDR3 length: 13
CDR3 DNA: TGTGCCAGCAGCGATACTTACGGCAGGGAGCAGTACTTC
CDR3 protein: CASSDTYGREQYF

D gene: NA
clone size: NA
J gene: TRBJ2-7
V gene: TRBV12-3/TRBV12-4
CDR3 length: 13
CDR3 DNA: TGTGCCAGCAGCAAACAGGGACGCTACGAGCAGTACTTC
CDR3 protein: CASSKQGRYEQYF

D gene: TRBD1
clone size: few
J gene: TRBJ2-3
V gene: TRBV14
CDR3 length: 14
CDR3 DNA: TGTGCCAGCAGACAGACAGGGGGCAGGGATACGCAGTATTTT
CDR3 protein: CASRQTGGRDTQYF

D gene: TRBD1
clone size: NA
J gene: TRBJ2-3
V gene: TRBV7-2
CDR3 length: 14
CDR3 DNA: TGTGCCAGCAGCTTACAACCGGGACAGAGTACGCAGTATTTT
CDR3 protein: CASSLQPGQSTQYF

D gene: NA
clone size: few
J gene: TRBJ2-3
V gene: TRBV7-2
CDR3 length: 14
CDR3 DNA: TGTGCCAGCACCCTAGAGTTATTTCCAGATACGCAGTATTTT
CDR3 protein: CASTLELFPDTQYF

D gene: TRBD1
clone size: few
J gene: TRBJ2-1
V gene: TRBV5-6
CDR3 length: 15
CDR3 DNA: TGTGCCAGCGGACAACAGGGGGAGTTTTACAATGAGCAGTTCTTC
CDR3 protein: CASGQQGEFYNEQFF

D gene: TRBD1
clone size: NA
J gene: TRBJ2-1
V gene: TRBV7-9
CDR3 length: 15
CDR3 DNA: TGTGCCAGCAGCTTCGGGACAGGGGGTGTGAATGAGCAGTTCTTC
CDR3 protein: CASSFGTGGVNEQFF

D gene: NA
clone size: few
J gene: TRBJ2-1
V gene: TRBV28
CDR3 length: 15
CDR3 DNA: TGTGCCAGCCTAGCCGGGACCGGGTTTTACAATGAGCAGTTCTTC
CDR3 protein: CASLAGTGFYNEQFF

D gene: TRBD2
clone size: few
J gene: TRBJ2-2
V gene: TRBV3-1
CDR3 length: 16
CDR3 DNA: TGTGCCAGCAGCCAGGAACTAGCGGGAGGCACCGGGGAGCTGTTTTTT
CDR3 protein: CASSQELAGGTGELFF

D gene: NA
clone size: NA
J gene: TRBJ1-2
V gene: TRBV4-1
CDR3 length: 16
CDR3 DNA: TGCGCCAGCAGCCAAGAGGTATCAGATTCTAACTATGGCTACACCTTC
CDR3 protein: CASSQEVSDSNYGYTF

D gene: NA
clone size: many
J gene: TRBJ1-1
V gene: TRBV20-1
CDR3 length: 11
CDR3 DNA: TGCAGTGCCGACGGGGACACTGAAGCTTTCTTT
CDR3 protein: CSADGDTEAFF

D gene: TRBD1
clone size: few
J gene: TRBJ1-4
V gene: TRBV4-3
CDR3 length: 15
CDR3 DNA: TGCGCCAGCAGCCAGTCGACAGGGGGGTTTGAAAAACTGTTTTTT
CDR3 protein: CASSQSTGGFEKLFF

D gene: NA
clone size: few
J gene: TRBJ2-2
V gene: TRBV11-2
CDR3 length: 15
CDR3 DNA: TGTGCCAGCAGCCCGGGAGTAGGGGGCACCGGGGAGCTGTTTTTT
CDR3 protein: CASSPGVGGTGELFF

D gene: NA
clone size: NA
J gene: TRBJ2-5
V gene: TRBV18
CDR3 length: 13
CDR3 DNA: TGTGCCAGCTCACCTCCTGTAACAGAGACCCAGTACTTC
CDR3 protein: CASSPPVTETQYF

D gene: TRBD1
clone size: NA
J gene: TRBJ1-2
V gene: TRBV29-1
CDR3 length: 13
CDR3 DNA: TGCAGCGTTGAAGCTCAGGACAGGGACGGCTACACCTTC
CDR3 protein: CSVEAQDRDGYTF

D gene: NA
clone size: many
J gene: TRBJ2-7
V gene: TRBV28
CDR3 length: 11
CDR3 DNA: TGTGCCAGCAGTAAAAGGCGCGAGCAGTACTTC
CDR3 protein: CASSKRREQYF

D gene: NA
clone size: NA
J gene: TRBJ2-1
V gene: TRBV24-1
CDR3 length: 15
CDR3 DNA: TGTGCCACCAGGATCTGCCCAGGGTTGTGTGATGAGCAGTTCTTC
CDR3 protein: CATRICPGLCDEQFF

D gene: NA
clone size: many
J gene: TRBJ2-7
V gene: TRBV7-9
CDR3 length: 12
CDR3 DNA: TGTGCCAGCAGCCACGGGACGCACGAGCAGTACTTC
CDR3 protein: CASSHGTHEQYF

D gene: NA
clone size: few
J gene: TRBJ1-5
V gene: TRBV2
CDR3 length: 14
CDR3 DNA: TGTGCCAGCAGTGAAAGGGGAACCAATCAGCCCCAGCATTTT
CDR3 protein: CASSERGTNQPQHF

D gene: NA
clone size: few
J gene: TRBJ2-1
V gene: TRBV28
CDR3 length: 13
CDR3 DNA: TGTGCCAGCAGTTTAATGGGGGTAAATGAGCAGTTCTTC
CDR3 protein: CASSLMGVNEQFF

D gene: NA
clone size: many
J gene: TRBJ1-5
V gene: TRBV28
CDR3 length: 14
CDR3 DNA: TGTGCCAGCAGATCGGACCTGGGCCATCAGCCCCAGCATTTT
CDR3 protein: CASRSDLGHQPQHF

D gene: TRBD1
clone size: few
J gene: TRBJ1-4
V gene: TRBV5-1
CDR3 length: 15
CDR3 DNA: TGCGCCAGCAGCTTGGGGGGACAGAATAATGAAAAACTGTTTTTT
CDR3 protein: CASSLGGQNNEKLFF

D gene: NA
clone size: few
J gene: TRBJ1-6
V gene: TRBV3-1
CDR3 length: 12
CDR3 DNA: TGTGCCAGCAGCCAACCCCGTTCACCCCTCCACTTT
CDR3 protein: CASSQPRSPLHF

D gene: NA
clone size: NA
J gene: TRBJ1-3
V gene: TRBV5-6
CDR3 length: 18
CDR3 DNA: TGTGCCAGCAGCCTAGATCCGAACAGCCTTGATTCTGGAAACACCATATATTTT
CDR3 protein: CASSLDPNSLDSGNTIYF

D gene: TRBD1
clone size: many
J gene: TRBJ2-3
V gene: TRBV18
CDR3 length: 17
CDR3 DNA: TGTGCCAGCTCACCTCCGCGAGGGGACAGGGGGCAGGATACGCAGTATTTT
CDR3 protein: CASSPPRGDRGQDTQYF

D gene: NA
clone size: NA
J gene: TRBJ2-7
V gene: TRBV28
CDR3 length: 12
CDR3 DNA: TGTGCCTCCGAGGGCTCCTCCTACGAGCAGTACTTC
CDR3 protein: CASEGSSYEQYF

D gene: NA
clone size: NA
J gene: TRBJ2-3
V gene: TRBV7-2
CDR3 length: 14
CDR3 DNA: TGTGCCAGCAGCTTAAATCAGGGAACAGATACGCAGTATTTT
CDR3 protein: CASSLNQGTDTQYF

D gene: NA
clone size: NA
J gene: TRBJ2-3
V gene: TRBV10-3
CDR3 length: 15
CDR3 DNA: TGTGCCATCAGTGAGTGGGGCGGGAGCACAGATACGCAGTATTTT
CDR3 protein: CAISEWGGSTDTQYF

D gene: NA
clone size: NA
J gene: TRBJ2-7
V gene: TRBV5-1
CDR3 length: 14
CDR3 DNA: TGCGCCAGCAGCTTGAATCCTCCACTCGGCGAGCAGTACTTC
CDR3 protein: CASSLNPPLGEQYF

D gene: TRBD2
clone size: NA
J gene: TRBJ2-3
V gene: TRBV19
CDR3 length: 15
CDR3 DNA: TGTGCCAGTAGGAGACTAGCGGGTCTCACAGATACGCAGTATTTT
CDR3 protein: CASRRLAGLTDTQYF

D gene: TRBD1
clone size: few
J gene: TRBJ2-7
V gene: TRBV4-3
CDR3 length: 13
CDR3 DNA: TGCGCCAGCAGCCAACGAGCCGGACAGGCGGAAAAATTC
CDR3 protein: CASSQRAGQAEKF

D gene: NA
clone size: few
J gene: TRBJ1-1
V gene: TRBV6-5
CDR3 length: 15
CDR3 DNA: TGTGCCAGCAGTTACTCCCCAGGGCCGGCGACTGAAGCTTTCTTT
CDR3 protein: CASSYSPGPATEAFF

D gene: TRBD1
clone size: many
J gene: TRBJ2-7
V gene: TRBV19
CDR3 length: 16
CDR3 DNA: TGTGCCAGTAGTATGCTCACCGGGACAGGGGCCTCCGAGCAGTACTTC
CDR3 protein: CASSMLTGTGASEQYF

D gene: TRBD1
clone size: many
J gene: TRBJ1-6
V gene: TRBV6-1
CDR3 length: 16
CDR3 DNA: TGTGCCAGCAGGGGAGAGACAGGGTTCCGGCTTTCACCCCTCCACTTT
CDR3 protein: CASRGETGFRLSPLHF

D gene: NA
clone size: NA
J gene: TRBJ2-2
V gene: TRBV6-2/TRBV6-3
CDR3 length: 15
CDR3 DNA: TGTGCCAGCAGCCGACGAGCCTTAAACACCGGGGAGCTGTTTTTT
CDR3 protein: CASSRRALNTGELFF

D gene: NA
clone size: many
J gene: TRBJ1-2
V gene: TRBV28
CDR3 length: 15
CDR3 DNA: TGTGCCAGCAGTTTATCAGGGGTGAAGTACTATGGCTACACCTTC
CDR3 protein: CASSLSGVKYYGYTF

D gene: TRBD1
clone size: few
J gene: TRBJ1-1
V gene: TRBV12-3/TRBV12-4
CDR3 length: 13
CDR3 DNA: TGTGCCAGCAGAAATACAGGGGACTTCGAAGCTTTCTTT
CDR3 protein: CASRNTGDFEAFF

D gene: NA
clone size: many
J gene: TRBJ1-2
V gene: TRBV7-8
CDR3 length: 17
CDR3 DNA: TGTGCCACCCGGGGCGGGAGGTGGAAGTCCGACTACTATGGCTACACCTTC
CDR3 protein: CATRGGRWKSDYYGYTF

D gene: NA
clone size: NA
J gene: TRBJ2-1
V gene: TRBV12-3/TRBV12-4
CDR3 length: 14
CDR3 DNA: TGTGCCAGCACCGGGACTGCCGCGGGCCATGAGCAGTTCTTC
CDR3 protein: CASTGTAAGHEQFF

D gene: TRBD2
clone size: NA
J gene: TRBJ2-5
V gene: TRBV18
CDR3 length: 15
CDR3 DNA: TGTGCCAGCTCACGGATAGGGGAGGGCCAAGAGACCCAGTACTTC
CDR3 protein: CASSRIGEGQETQYF

D gene: NA
clone size: few
J gene: TRBJ1-4
V gene: TRBV5-1
CDR3 length: 14
CDR3 DNA: TGCGCCAGCAGACCTCAGGGGCCTAATGAAAAACTGTTTTTT
CDR3 protein: CASRPQGPNEKLFF

D gene: TRBD2
clone size: few
J gene: TRBJ2-5
V gene: TRBV5-4
CDR3 length: 14
CDR3 DNA: TGTGCCAGCAGCTTGGGACTAGCAGGAGAGACCCAGTACTTC
CDR3 protein: CASSLGLAGETQYF

D gene: NA
clone size: NA
J gene: TRBJ2-6
V gene: TRBV6-2/TRBV6-3
CDR3 length: 12
CDR3 DNA: TGTGCCAGCACGAGTGGGGCCAACGTCCTGACTTTC
CDR3 protein: CASTSGANVLTF

D gene: TRBD1
clone size: few
J gene: TRBJ1-1
V gene: TRBV6-1
CDR3 length: 17
CDR3 DNA: TGTGCCAGCAGTGAAGCAGGGGGCCCGGGTACACTCAGAGAAGCTTTCTTT
CDR3 protein: CASSEAGGPGTLREAFF

D gene: TRBD2
clone size: many
J gene: TRBJ2-1
V gene: TRBV12-3/TRBV12-4
CDR3 length: 15
CDR3 DNA: TGTGCCAGCAGTTTCCAGCGGGAGCTCTACAATGAGCAGTTCTTC
CDR3 protein: CASSFQRELYNEQFF

D gene: NA
clone size: many
J gene: TRBJ1-1
V gene: TRBV11-1
CDR3 length: 13
CDR3 DNA: TGTGCCAGCAGCTTTCAGGGAGAGACTGAAGCTTTCTTT
CDR3 protein: CASSFQGETEAFF

D gene: NA
clone size: NA
J gene: TRBJ2-3
V gene: TRBV29-1
CDR3 length: 12
CDR3 DNA: TGCAGCGCCCACGGGGGCACAGATACGCAGTATTTT
CDR3 protein: CSAHGGTDTQYF

D gene: NA
clone size: many
J gene: TRBJ1-3
V gene: TRBV28
CDR3 length: 15
CDR3 DNA: TGTGCCAGCAGTTTTGGAACACGCTCTGGAAACACCATATATTTT
CDR3 protein: CASSFGTRSGNTIYF

D gene: TRBD1
clone size: once
J gene: TRBJ1-1
V gene: TRBV4-3
CDR3 length: 13
CDR3 DNA: TGCGCCAGCAGCTACGACAGGGTGACTGAAGCTTTCTTT
CDR3 protein: CASSYDRVTEAFF

D gene: TRBD2
clone size: few
J gene: TRBJ2-7
V gene: TRBV7-6
CDR3 length: 16
CDR3 DNA: TGTGCCAGCAGCTCGGGGGGACTAGCGGACCCCTTTGAGCAGTACTTC
CDR3 protein: CASSSGGLADPFEQYF

D gene: NA
clone size: NA
J gene: TRBJ2-7
V gene: TRBV3-1
CDR3 length: 18
CDR3 DNA: TGTGCCAGCAGCCCTTCTAGGGGTCGTACTAGATGGAGAATCGAGCAGTACTTC
CDR3 protein: CASSPSRGRTRWRIEQYF

D gene: TRBD1
clone size: few
J gene: TRBJ1-6
V gene: TRBV4-1
CDR3 length: 15
CDR3 DNA: TGCGCCAGCAGCCAAATGACAGGGAGCATTTCACCCCTCCACTTT
CDR3 protein: CASSQMTGSISPLHF

D gene: NA
clone size: NA
J gene: TRBJ1-1
V gene: TRBV6-5
CDR3 length: 14
CDR3 DNA: TGTGCCAGCAGTTCTCTCGGACAGAACACTGAAGCTTTCTTT
CDR3 protein: CASSSLGQNTEAFF

D gene: NA
clone size: NA
J gene: TRBJ1-3
V gene: TRBV28
CDR3 length: 12
CDR3 DNA: TGTGCCAGCAGTTTGGTTTTGGACACCATATATTTT
CDR3 protein: CASSLVLDTIYF

D gene: NA
clone size: few
J gene: TRBJ2-5
V gene: TRBV6-2/TRBV6-3
CDR3 length: 14
CDR3 DNA: TGTGCCAGCAGTCTTGGGGGCCTAAGGGAGACCCAGTACTTC
CDR3 protein: CASSLGGLRETQYF